A selection of T cell receptor beta chains follows, all from one sample in a study of response to subunit inactivated influenza vaccine. TCRdb independently ran MiXCR on the RT-PCR reads; one entry per CDR3 protein. This table has about 180,000 distinct CDR3 sequences, around 9% appearing once. The sequencing here drew on non-naive T cells sorted from PBMCs, taken on the day of vaccination. The receptors originated from a man in his fifties or sixties who received an inactivated influenza vaccine. Each CDR3 is given with its conserved first and last residue. Each record gives: J gene, D gene, V gene, clone size, CDR3 protein, CDR3 DNA. A D gene is named only where the DNA matches it firmly. A row's size may be missing; if present it is once, few, many or a size class.

j_gene: TRBJ2-1
d_gene: .
v_gene: TRBV7-6
abundance: .
CDR3aa: CASSAIYGPNEQFF
CDR3nt: TGTGCCAGCAGCGCCATCTACGGTCCCAATGAGCAGTTCTTC

j_gene: TRBJ2-3
d_gene: .
v_gene: TRBV20-1
abundance: .
CDR3aa: CSELGDAPDTQYF
CDR3nt: TGCAGTGAGCTCGGGGACGCCCCAGATACGCAGTATTTT

j_gene: TRBJ2-5
d_gene: .
v_gene: TRBV18
abundance: few
CDR3aa: CASSPLGEETQYF
CDR3nt: TGTGCCAGCTCACCCCTGGGAGAGGAGACCCAGTACTTC

j_gene: TRBJ2-1
d_gene: .
v_gene: TRBV19
abundance: .
CDR3aa: CASNRGTLRNEQFF
CDR3nt: TGTGCCAGTAACCGGGGGACCCTCCGCAATGAGCAGTTCTTC

j_gene: TRBJ1-4
d_gene: .
v_gene: TRBV5-1
abundance: few
CDR3aa: CASSLDGTAVEKLFF
CDR3nt: TGCGCCAGCAGCTTGGACGGGACGGCCGTGGAAAAACTGTTTTTT

j_gene: TRBJ1-1
d_gene: .
v_gene: TRBV7-2
abundance: few
CDR3aa: CASSPPRGEAFF
CDR3nt: TGTGCCAGCAGCCCCCCTAGGGGTGAAGCTTTCTTT

j_gene: TRBJ2-7
d_gene: .
v_gene: TRBV7-7
abundance: .
CDR3aa: CASSLAPASEQYF
CDR3nt: TGTGCTAGCAGCTTAGCCCCCGCATCGGAGCAGTACTTC

j_gene: TRBJ2-7
d_gene: .
v_gene: TRBV6-2/TRBV6-3
abundance: many
CDR3aa: CASSPRGYEDEQYF
CDR3nt: TGTGCCAGCAGTCCCCGAGGCTACGAGGACGAGCAGTACTTC

j_gene: TRBJ2-7
d_gene: TRBD1
v_gene: TRBV18
abundance: many
CDR3aa: CASSPGTGGSYEQYF
CDR3nt: TGTGCCAGCTCACCTGGGACAGGGGGGAGTTACGAGCAGTACTTC

j_gene: TRBJ2-2
d_gene: TRBD2
v_gene: TRBV2
abundance: .
CDR3aa: CASRFGLASSGELFF
CDR3nt: TGTGCCAGCAGATTCGGACTAGCGTCATCCGGGGAGCTGTTTTTT

j_gene: TRBJ2-1
d_gene: TRBD2
v_gene: TRBV11-2
abundance: few
CDR3aa: CASRFPSGGRRDAYNEQFF
CDR3nt: TGTGCCAGCAGGTTTCCTAGCGGGGGGCGCCGCGACGCCTACAATGAGCAGTTCTTC

j_gene: TRBJ2-3
d_gene: TRBD2
v_gene: TRBV20-1
abundance: .
CDR3aa: CSAREREGPSGKYF
CDR3nt: TGCAGTGCTAGAGAGCGGGAGGGCCCCAGCGGAAAGTATTTT

j_gene: TRBJ1-3
d_gene: .
v_gene: TRBV3-1
abundance: few
CDR3aa: CASRGPPGNTIYF
CDR3nt: TGTGCCAGCCGGGGCCCCCCTGGAAACACCATATATTTT

j_gene: TRBJ2-7
d_gene: .
v_gene: TRBV27
abundance: many
CDR3aa: CASSTRQSSYEQYF
CDR3nt: TGTGCCAGCAGTACCCGACAGAGCTCCTACGAGCAGTACTTC

j_gene: TRBJ1-2
d_gene: .
v_gene: TRBV3-1
abundance: .
CDR3aa: CASSLGDGSYGYTF
CDR3nt: TGTGCCAGCAGTCTAGGCGATGGTTCCTATGGCTACACCTTC

j_gene: TRBJ2-3
d_gene: .
v_gene: TRBV19
abundance: many
CDR3aa: CASSVKDTSTDTQYF
CDR3nt: TGTGCCAGTAGTGTGAAGGACACTAGCACAGATACGCAGTATTTT

j_gene: TRBJ2-3
d_gene: TRBD2
v_gene: TRBV20-1
abundance: few
CDR3aa: CSARGGLAESTDTQYF
CDR3nt: TGCAGTGCTAGAGGAGGACTAGCGGAAAGCACAGATACGCAGTATTTT

j_gene: TRBJ2-3
d_gene: TRBD2
v_gene: TRBV11-2
abundance: few
CDR3aa: CASSLREGTDTQYF
CDR3nt: TGTGCCAGCAGCTTGCGGGAGGGAACAGATACGCAGTATTTT

j_gene: TRBJ1-2
d_gene: .
v_gene: TRBV12-3/TRBV12-4
abundance: few
CDR3aa: CASSLYGVGYTF
CDR3nt: TGTGCCAGCAGTTTATACGGGGTTGGCTACACCTTC

j_gene: TRBJ1-2
d_gene: .
v_gene: TRBV19
abundance: .
CDR3aa: CASSNPQAGVNYGYTF
CDR3nt: TGTGCCAGTAGTAATCCGCAGGCGGGAGTGAACTATGGCTACACCTTC

j_gene: TRBJ2-1
d_gene: .
v_gene: TRBV6-2/TRBV6-3
abundance: .
CDR3aa: CASSKRPGASHEQFF
CDR3nt: TGTGCCAGCAGTAAACGGCCAGGGGCATCCCATGAGCAGTTCTTC

j_gene: TRBJ2-3
d_gene: .
v_gene: TRBV7-9
abundance: few
CDR3aa: CASSHTADTQYF
CDR3nt: TGTGCCAGCAGCCATACTGCGGATACGCAGTATTTT

j_gene: TRBJ1-1
d_gene: .
v_gene: TRBV2
abundance: .
CDR3aa: CALCLRRTLNRPPTEAFF
CDR3nt: TGTGCCCTCTGCTTACGACGGACATTGAACCGCCCGCCCACTGAAGCTTTCTTT

j_gene: TRBJ1-1
d_gene: TRBD1
v_gene: TRBV29-1
abundance: few
CDR3aa: CSVAPGQGGTEAFF
CDR3nt: TGCAGCGTTGCGCCGGGACAGGGGGGGACTGAAGCTTTCTTT

j_gene: TRBJ2-3
d_gene: TRBD1
v_gene: TRBV30
abundance: .
CDR3aa: CAWSVGQGLDTQYF
CDR3nt: TGTGCCTGGAGTGTGGGACAGGGATTGGATACGCAGTATTTT

j_gene: TRBJ1-6
d_gene: .
v_gene: TRBV4-1
abundance: many
CDR3aa: CASSQADSPLHF
CDR3nt: TGCGCCAGCAGCCAAGCTGATTCACCCCTCCACTTT

j_gene: TRBJ2-5
d_gene: .
v_gene: TRBV5-1
abundance: many
CDR3aa: CASSLGGPTYQETQYF
CDR3nt: TGCGCCAGCAGCTTGGGTGGACCCACGTACCAAGAGACCCAGTACTTC

j_gene: TRBJ1-1
d_gene: TRBD1
v_gene: TRBV5-5
abundance: few
CDR3aa: CASSLATTGEAFF
CDR3nt: TGTGCCAGCAGCTTGGCCACGACAGGGGAAGCTTTCTTT

j_gene: TRBJ2-1
d_gene: .
v_gene: TRBV6-2/TRBV6-3
abundance: .
CDR3aa: CASSGENEQFF
CDR3nt: TGTGCCAGCTCTGGGGAAAATGAGCAGTTCTTC

j_gene: TRBJ2-7
d_gene: TRBD2
v_gene: TRBV6-2/TRBV6-3
abundance: many
CDR3aa: CASSSSGRAVYEQYF
CDR3nt: TGTGCCAGCAGTTCTAGCGGGAGGGCAGTCTACGAGCAGTACTTC

j_gene: TRBJ2-1
d_gene: .
v_gene: TRBV20-1
abundance: few
CDR3aa: CSARVAGRYNEQFF
CDR3nt: TGCAGTGCTAGAGTGGCGGGCCGGTACAATGAGCAGTTCTTC

j_gene: TRBJ1-1
d_gene: .
v_gene: TRBV12-3/TRBV12-4
abundance: many
CDR3aa: CASSFYTEAFF
CDR3nt: TGTGCCAGCAGTTTCTACACTGAAGCTTTCTTT